The sequence of this T cell receptor beta chain was determined in a study of T-cell memory formation after mild COVID-19. With 0 bases removed from V and 2 bases from J, the gap between germline ends came to 10 bases. Germline V gene lookup returns CDR1 MNHEY and CDR2 SVGAGI. CDR3 length: 15 residues. Using its own MiXCR run on the 5' RACE reads, TCRdb lists one record per CDR3 protein. In the table there are roughly 500,000 distinct CDR3 sequences, about 20% of which are singletons. The chain has TRBV6-5 and TRBJ2-5; a weak D match, TRBD1 (6 bases). The sample taken for sequencing was PBMCs or a T cell subset sorted from them (not recorded which). The TCR comes from an adult woman who had mild COVID-19 (a few samples of this study predate the infection). Cell type and time point are not known. The chain's CDR3 is CASSYSWQGQETQYF. CDR3 in DNA: TGTGCCAGCAGTTACTCATGGCAGGGGCAAGAGACCCAGTACTTC.